The rows below give T cell receptor beta chains drawn from one sample of a study of vaccination effects on CD4 cells after COVID-19. For these TCRs, the target antigens are not known. TCRdb's copy holds only in-frame clones and misses some; the assay was immunoSEQ multiplex PCR. The sample has under 55,000 clones, less than 85% seen once. The material sequenced was CD4+ T cells from PBMCs cultured without peptide, taken after COVID-19 vaccination. The receptor source for this set is a human donor who received a COVID-19 vaccine. CDR3s include the opening cysteine and the closing phenylalanine or tryptophan. Fields, in order: CDR3 DNA, CDR3 protein, J gene, D gene, clone size, V gene. D genes are given only for firm matches. Only part of the rows carry a size: once, few, many, or a class if the clone is expanded.

TGCGCCAGCAGCTTGTTACAGGGAACCTACGAGCAGTACTTC	CASSLLQGTYEQYF	TRBJ2-7	NA	NA	TRBV5-1
TGTGCCAGCAGTCATGACCGCTCTGGGGCCAACGTCCTGACTTTC	CASSHDRSGANVLTF	TRBJ2-6	NA	NA	TRBV5-6
TGCAGCGTAGCAGGGGCCGCGGGCATTCAGTACTTC	CSVAGAAGIQYF	TRBJ2-4	NA	NA	TRBV29-1
TGCGCCAGCAGTGGCCTGGGGGTCTACGAGCAGTACTTC	CASSGLGVYEQYF	TRBJ2-7	NA	few	TRBV10-2
TGTGCCAGCAGCCAAAATTCGGGGATAACTGAAGCTTTCTTT	CASSQNSGITEAFF	TRBJ1-1	NA	few	TRBV3-1/TRBV3-2
TGTGCCAGTATTTCCCCCGACAGGAACTATGGCTACACCTTC	CASISPDRNYGYTF	TRBJ1-2	NA	NA	TRBV19
TGTGCCAGTAGTATTTCGAGGGGCGTAGAGACCCAGTACTTC	CASSISRGVETQYF	TRBJ2-5	NA	NA	TRBV19
TGTGCCAGCAATCCGGGGAGCTCCTACAATGAGCAGTTCTTC	CASNPGSSYNEQFF	TRBJ2-1	NA	few	TRBV6-5
TGTGCCAGCAGCCAAGATGGTGGAAGGCTCGACAGGGACTACTATAATTCACCCCTCCACTTT	CASSQDGGRLDRDYYNSPLHF	TRBJ1-6	TRBD1	NA	TRBV3-1/TRBV3-2
TGTGCCAGCAGCTCAAAATCTAGGGGCTACGAGCAGTACTTC	CASSSKSRGYEQYF	TRBJ2-7	NA	NA	TRBV5-4
TGTGCCATCAGTGGGGGGCTCGGCTATGGCTACACCTTC	CAISGGLGYGYTF	TRBJ1-2	NA	NA	TRBV10-3
TGCGCCAGCAGCCCCCAAGGGGGACAGAGCTCCTACGAGCAGTACTTC	CASSPQGGQSSYEQYF	TRBJ2-7	TRBD1	NA	TRBV5-1
TGTGCCAGTAGAACAGTGAACACTGAAGCTTTCTTT	CASRTVNTEAFF	TRBJ1-1	NA	NA	TRBV5-4
TGTGCCAGCAGCTTTGCCCCTGGGGGGCTCGCCTACGAGCAGTACTTC	CASSFAPGGLAYEQYF	TRBJ2-7	NA	NA	TRBV11-2
TGTGCCATCACTCAACACAATGAGCAGTTCTTC	CAITQHNEQFF	TRBJ2-1	NA	NA	TRBV10-3
TGTGCCAGCAGCTCAGGGGAGACAGGAATTGAAAAACTGTTTTTT	CASSSGETGIEKLFF	TRBJ1-4	NA	NA	TRBV7-9
TGTGCCAGCAGTGTCCGGGCCTCAAGCAATTCACCCCTCCACTTT	CASSVRASSNSPLHF	TRBJ1-6	NA	NA	TRBV2
TGTGCCAGCAGCTTGGATAGAAGCGGGCCTCTCCAAGAGACCCAGTACTTC	CASSLDRSGPLQETQYF	TRBJ2-5	NA	NA	TRBV5-5
TGCAGCCTGTCGGACCTCTCCTACAATGAGCAGTTCTTC	CSLSDLSYNEQFF	TRBJ2-1	NA	few	TRBV29-1
TGTGCCAGTAGTATAGATTCCCCAAGGCAGGGCTCTGGGGCCAACGTCCTGACTTTC	CASSIDSPRQGSGANVLTF	TRBJ2-6	NA	few	TRBV19
TGTGCCAGCAGCCAGACAGGCGGCTCCTACGAGCAGTACTTC	CASSQTGGSYEQYF	TRBJ2-7	NA	NA	TRBV3-1/TRBV3-2
TGTGCCACCGAGGGACAGGGAGCTGGAAACACCATATATTTT	CATEGQGAGNTIYF	TRBJ1-3	TRBD1	NA	TRBV10-3
TGTGCCAGCAGCTTGATCGGCAGGGCTTGGGAGACCCAGTACTTC	CASSLIGRAWETQYF	TRBJ2-5	NA	NA	TRBV5-5
TGTGCCAGCTCACAAGCGGGGGGTGATACGCAGTATTTT	CASSQAGGDTQYF	TRBJ2-3	TRBD2	NA	TRBV18
TGTGCCAGTAGTTCCGGACAGGGGTGGGAGCAGTACTTC	CASSSGQGWEQYF	TRBJ2-7	TRBD1	NA	TRBV19
TGTGCCTGGAGAGTCCGTGAAGGGGGGTATGGCTACACCTTC	CAWRVREGGYGYTF	TRBJ1-2	NA	few	TRBV30
TGTGCCAGCAGTTCTACGACAGGGACCTTCTATGGCTACACCTTC	CASSSTTGTFYGYTF	TRBJ1-2	TRBD1	NA	TRBV6-6
TGCGCCAGCAGCCAAGATAGATCCACAGGGATCTACGAGCAGTACTTC	CASSQDRSTGIYEQYF	TRBJ2-7	NA	NA	TRBV4-1
TGTGCCAGCAGCGGGTGGGGACGGGGGTACTACGAGCAGTACTTC	CASSGWGRGYYEQYF	TRBJ2-7	NA	NA	TRBV21-1
TGTGCCAGCAGCTTTATTGAGGGCACCTATGGCTACACCTTC	CASSFIEGTYGYTF	TRBJ1-2	NA	NA	TRBV5-4
TGTGCCAGCAGTTTAGGGCCGAACACTGAAGCTTTCTTT	CASSLGPNTEAFF	TRBJ1-1	NA	NA	TRBV12-3/TRBV12-4
TGTGCCAGCAGCTTAGGTAACGGAGATACGCAGTATTTT	CASSLGNGDTQYF	TRBJ2-3	NA	NA	TRBV7-2
TGTGCCACCAGCAGAGATAGGGCGGTCACTGAAGCTTTCTTT	CATSRDRAVTEAFF	TRBJ1-1	NA	NA	TRBV15
TGTGCCATCAGTGAAACTAAGGGGGCTGGTCAGCCCCAGCATTTT	CAISETKGAGQPQHF	TRBJ1-5	TRBD1	NA	TRBV10-3
TGTGCCAGCAGCCAGGGGGCTATTGAAAAACTGTTTTTT	CASSQGAIEKLFF	TRBJ1-4	NA	few	TRBV3-1/TRBV3-2
TGCGCCAGCGATGTCAGACGAAGAGCTTTCTTT	CASDVRRRAFF	TRBJ1-1	NA	NA	TRBV10-2
TGTGCCAGCAGCCCAGGGACAGTTCGTTCGGAGGGCTACACCTTC	CASSPGTVRSEGYTF	TRBJ1-2	TRBD1	NA	TRBV9
TGTGCCAGCAGCTTAGCGGGGTACCTTACCGGGGAGCTGTTTTTT	CASSLAGYLTGELFF	TRBJ2-2	NA	NA	TRBV7-9
TGTGCCATCGCCGAACAGGACAATGAGCAGTTCTTC	CAIAEQDNEQFF	TRBJ2-1	NA	NA	TRBV10-3
TGTGCCAGCAGCCCTCAGGGTTCCACCTACGAGCAGTACTTC	CASSPQGSTYEQYF	TRBJ2-7	NA	once	TRBV7-2
TGTGCCAGCAGCCCTCTGACCAAAGACAGGAGCTATGGCTACACCTTC	CASSPLTKDRSYGYTF	TRBJ1-2	NA	NA	TRBV28
TGTGCCAGCCTTACAGACTTCTACAATGAGCAGTTCTTC	CASLTDFYNEQFF	TRBJ2-1	NA	once	TRBV2
TGTGCCAGCAGTGGGGGGACAAGAGGCAATCAGCCCCAGCATTTT	CASSGGTRGNQPQHF	TRBJ1-5	NA	NA	TRBV2
TGTGCCAGTAGTAGGGACTATCGTAACTATGGCTACACCTTC	CASSRDYRNYGYTF	TRBJ1-2	NA	NA	TRBV19
TGTGCCAGCAGCGAGAGACAGGGGTCCTCTGGAAACACCATATATTTT	CASSERQGSSGNTIYF	TRBJ1-3	TRBD1	NA	TRBV7-9
TGCGCCAGCAGCTCGGCGGTGGTGAACACTGAAGCTTTCTTT	CASSSAVVNTEAFF	TRBJ1-1	NA	NA	TRBV5-1
TGCAGCGTTGAACCCGGGGGCAGGCACACCGGGGAGCTGTTTTTT	CSVEPGGRHTGELFF	TRBJ2-2	NA	NA	TRBV29-1
TGTGCCAGCAGGGGACAGGGTTCGAACACTGAAGCTTTCTTT	CASRGQGSNTEAFF	TRBJ1-1	TRBD1	NA	TRBV7-8
TGTGCCAGCAGTTCAGGGGGCATTTACGAGCAGTACTTC	CASSSGGIYEQYF	TRBJ2-7	TRBD1	NA	TRBV6-5
TGCGCCAGCAGCTTGCGGACGGTCCAAGAGACCCAGTACTTC	CASSLRTVQETQYF	TRBJ2-5	NA	NA	TRBV5-1
TGTGCCAGCAGCTTTGGCGGATACTCTGGAAACACCATATATTTT	CASSFGGYSGNTIYF	TRBJ1-3	NA	NA	TRBV11-2
TGTGCCAGCAGCAAGAGCAATGAGCAGTTCTTC	CASSKSNEQFF	TRBJ2-1	NA	NA	TRBV7-9
TGTGCCAGCAGCTTAGTAGCGACAGGGAGGACTGAAGCTTTCTTT	CASSLVATGRTEAFF	TRBJ1-1	TRBD1	NA	TRBV7-2
TGTGCCAGCAGCATCCAGGGGAGGGGGGGCCGGACAGATACGCAGTATTTT	CASSIQGRGGRTDTQYF	TRBJ2-3	NA	NA	TRBV9
TGTGCCAGCAGTTTAATTTCCCTGAACACCGGGGAGCTGTTTTTT	CASSLISLNTGELFF	TRBJ2-2	NA	NA	TRBV27
TGTGCCAGCAGCACTAAAAGACCGGGACAGGGGCCGAGGGAACTGTTTTTT	CASSTKRPGQGPRELFF	TRBJ1-4	TRBD1	NA	TRBV7-4
TGCGCCAGCAGCCAAGTCTTCTCCCTAGAAGGTGGTGGCTACACCTTC	CASSQVFSLEGGGYTF	TRBJ1-2	NA	few	TRBV4-1
TGTGCCAGCAGGTGGACGGGACAACTCTATGGCTACACCTTC	CASRWTGQLYGYTF	TRBJ1-2	NA	NA	TRBV3-1/TRBV3-2
TGTGCCAGCAGCCAAACCGGGACTAGCGGACCCCAAGAGACCCAGTACTTC	CASSQTGTSGPQETQYF	TRBJ2-5	TRBD2	NA	TRBV3-1/TRBV3-2